The rows below give T cell receptor beta chains drawn from one sample of a study of shared clonotypes between healthy human individuals. Clones were sequenced by immunoSEQ multiplex PCR, and TCRdb holds only the in-frame ones, with some missing. The sample holds 550,000 to 600,000 clones; around three quarters are singletons and the top ten take 9.5% to 15%. Sequencing was performed on PBMCs. These receptor sequences come from a woman aged 40-49 years in good health. Some clones in this sample may be carry-over from other donors' samples. The CDR3 runs from the conserved cysteine through the conserved F or W. A D gene is named only where the DNA matches it firmly. Clone size, where shown, is once, few, many, or a class for clones that have expanded.

D,V,size,J,DNA,CDR3
.,TRBV30,.,TRBJ1-3,TGTGCCTGGAGTGCCTCCCCGGGGGGAAACACCATATATTTT,CAWSASPGGNTIYF
.,TRBV6-1,.,TRBJ1-3,TGTGCCAGCAGTGAAGCCCAAAACGTGGGAAACACCATATATTTT,CASSEAQNVGNTIYF
.,TRBV9,.,TRBJ1-2,TGTGCCAGCAGCGTAGGGGTTGAAGCGAACTATGGCTACACCTTC,CASSVGVEANYGYTF
.,TRBV28,few,TRBJ1-5,TGTGCCAGCAGGGCCGGGGGTAATCAGCCCCAGCATTTT,CASRAGGNQPQHF
.,TRBV28,.,TRBJ1-5,TGTGCCAGCAGTTGGGCAGGGGAGGGCAATCAGCCCCAGCATTTT,CASSWAGEGNQPQHF
.,TRBV5-1,many,TRBJ2-3,TGCGCCAGCAGCTTCGCGGAGGGGGCATCGGATACGCAGTATTTT,CASSFAEGASDTQYF
TRBD1,TRBV28,.,TRBJ2-5,TGTGCCACCCACGACAGGGGGCGCAGGGAGACCCAGTACTTC,CATHDRGRRETQYF
TRBD1,TRBV15,.,TRBJ2-5,TGTGCCACCAGCAGAGATCTTGGAGACAGGGGTCTTCAGGAGACCCAGTACTTC,CATSRDLGDRGLQETQYF
.,TRBV4-3,.,TRBJ2-3,TGCGCCAGCAGCCAAGATCTACGGCAGGGGAGCACAGATACGCAGTATTTT,CASSQDLRQGSTDTQYF
.,TRBV29-1,.,TRBJ2-1,TGCAGCGGGAGGGGTCCGGACAATGAGCAGTTCTTC,CSGRGPDNEQFF
.,TRBV15,.,TRBJ2-7,TGTGCCACCAGAAGCACCGGGACCACCGTGGGCGAGCAGTACTTC,CATRSTGTTVGEQYF
.,TRBV28,.,TRBJ2-2,TGTGCCAGCAGTTTGGCCAGAGTAGACACCGGGGAGCTGTTTTTT,CASSLARVDTGELFF
TRBD2,TRBV5-4,.,TRBJ2-7,TGTGCCAGCAGCCCCGGACTAGCGGGAGTAGAGGTCGAGCAGTACTTC,CASSPGLAGVEVEQYF
.,TRBV7-3,.,TRBJ2-1,TGTGCCAGCAGCCTGTCTACAGGCAATGAGCAGTTCTTC,CASSLSTGNEQFF
TRBD1,TRBV7-2,.,TRBJ1-1,TGTGCCAGCAGTCGAACAGGGGGCAAGGCTAACACTGAAGCTTTCTTT,CASSRTGGKANTEAFF
.,TRBV9,.,TRBJ2-1,TGTGCCAGCAGCGTAGTTCCCTTCTCCTACAATGAGCAGTTCTTC,CASSVVPFSYNEQFF
TRBD1,TRBV6-5,few,TRBJ1-1,TGTGCCAGCAGTCGACAGGGCTCAGGAGCTTTCTTT,CASSRQGSGAFF